The 18 T cell receptor beta chains below were found in one sample sequenced in a study of response to subunit inactivated influenza vaccine. TCRdb redid the calling of the RT-PCR reads with MiXCR, one entry per CDR3 protein. The table has 750,000 to 850,000 distinct CDR3 sequences, about a fifth seen once. Sample: PBMCs from blood, taken roughly 5 days after vaccination. The source of these receptors is a man between 50 and 59 years old who received an inactivated influenza vaccine.

This clonotype was counted a few times. CDR3 residues: CSAWTPSYEQYF. CDR3 nucleotides: TGCAGCGCCTGGACTCCATCCTACGAGCAGTACTTC. V gene TRBV29-1 combines with J gene TRBJ2-7, with D possibly being TRBD2 (5 bases). Germline assignment: CDR1 SQVTM and CDR2 ANQGSEA. With 7 bases removed from V and 1 base from J, the gap between germline ends came to 11 bases. This CDR3 spans 12 amino acids.

About this clonotype itself: One junction end does not reproduce the germline sequence, and a read error may be involved. The chain combines TRBV7-3 with TRBJ2-3; 13 bases fit TRBD2. Germline V CDR1 and CDR2: SGHTA, FQGTGA. The CDR3 spans 16 residues. The CDR3 DNA is TGTGTCAGCAGCTTACGACTAGCGGGAGGTTCGGATACGCAGTATTTT. It encodes CVSSLRLAGGSDTQYF.

As DNA, the CDR3 is TGTGCCAGCTCTACCGGGACAGGTAGACTGTACTTC. The encoded protein is CASSTGTGRLYF. The V gene is TRBV25-1, the J gene TRBJ2-7, with TRBD1 identical over 8 bases. Looked up from germline, CDR1 is MGHDK and CDR2 is SYGVNS. V dropped 8 bases and J dropped 12; count of bases not matched to a gene: 12. The CDR3 totals 12 residues.

About this clonotype: A read error may account for a junction end that differs from germline. This chain joins TRBV20-1 and TRBJ2-5, with 8 nucleotides matching TRBD2. This CDR3 has 13 amino acids. Germline V gives CDR1 DFQATT, CDR2 SNEGSKA (reference sequence). The CDR3 loop reads CSARAGGPETQHF. CDR3 nucleotide sequence: TGCAGTGCTAGAGCGGGGGGGCCGGAGACCCAGCACTTC.

This clonotype was seen a handful of times. V is TRBV6-1 and J is TRBJ1-1; a possible D gene is TRBD1 (6 bases). The V end was cut by 9 bases, the J end by 2 bases, with 13 bases between. The CDR3 is made up of 13 amino acids. CDR1 is MNHNS and CDR2 is SASEGT in the germline V gene. CDR3 DNA: TGTGCCAGTGCCCAGGGACATAACACTGAAGCTTTCTTT. Protein sequence: CASAQGHNTEAFF.

This clonotype was detected only a few times. V is TRBV7-9 and J is TRBJ2-3; TRBD2 agrees at 8 bases. CDR3 length: 15 residues. CDR1 and CDR2 from the germline V gene are SEHNR and FQNEAQ (reference sequence). Trimming removed 5 bases from V and 4 bases from J; junction bases left unmatched: 8. The CDR3 region has the DNA TGTGCCAGCAGCCATTTGAGCGGGGGCCCAGATACGCAGTATTTT. Translating gives CASSHLSGGPDTQYF.

This clonotype was counted between two and nine times. The gene calls are TRBV24-1 and TRBJ1-5; 7 bases are shared with TRBD1. The CDR3 loop spans 14 amino acids. The germline V gene has CDR1 KGHDR and CDR2 SFDVKD. The V and J ends lost 6 bases and 5 bases, in that order; junction bases with no gene match: 6. CDR3 bases: TGTGCCACCAGTTTCACAGGGGTCGATCAGCCCCAGCATTTT. Translating gives CATSFTGVDQPQHF.

This clonotype was counted a few times. The rearrangement joins TRBV5-1 to TRBJ2-7; D not resolved. V lost 7 bases, J lost 5 bases, and 13 bases lay in between. CDR1 and CDR2 from the germline V gene are SGHRS and YFSETQ. The CDR3 sequence is 12 residues long. The DNA for the CDR3 is TGCGCCAGCGGGTCAGTAGGAAACGAGCAGTACTTC. Translated, it gives CASGSVGNEQYF.

This chain uses TRBV4-2 with TRBJ2-2; D is uncertain. CDR3 size: 15 residues. The V end lost 0 bases, the J end lost 7 bases, and 12 bases lay between the germline ends. From germline, CDR1 is LGHNA and CDR2 YNFKEQ. The CDR3 nucleotides read TGTGCCAGCAGCCAAGATCATGGCGTGGACGGGGAGCTGTTTTTT. Translated, it gives CASSQDHGVDGELFF.

This clonotype has only a few counts. The V and J genes are TRBV20-1 and TRBJ2-1, with D unclear. Trimming took off 0 bases at V and 6 bases at J, with 12 bases between the two ends. Germline V lookup: CDR1 DFQATT, CDR2 SNEGSKA (reference sequence). The length of the CDR3 is 14 residues. The DNA of the CDR3 is TGCAGTGCTAGAGATAAGAGGTTCTCCAATGAGCAGTTCTTC. It encodes CSARDKRFSNEQFF.

This clonotype came up many times. The rearrangement links TRBV12-3 or TRBV12-4 to TRBJ2-1, with a weak D call TRBD1 (6 bases). CDR3 length equals 15 residues. V shed 1 base and J shed 5 bases, with 12 bases lying between them. The CDR3 sequence: CASSLDWAGDNEQFF. CDR3 nucleotides: TGTGCCAGCAGTTTAGACTGGGCAGGGGACAATGAGCAGTTCTTC.

The sample holds a few counts of this clonotype. The rearrangement links TRBV10-3 to TRBJ2-5; 7 nucleotides match TRBD2. CDR1 ENHRY and CDR2 SYGVKD come from the germline V gene. This CDR3 has 13 amino acids. Trimming at V came to 2 bases and at J to 3 bases, leaving 0 bases not matched to a gene. The CDR3 DNA sequence: TGTGCCATCAGTGAGGGGGGGGAAGAGACCCAGTACTTC. As protein: CAISEGGEETQYF.

The chain is built from TRBV5-1 and TRBJ1-4; possibly TRBD1 for D (5 bases). Germline assignment: CDR1 SGHRS and CDR2 YFSETQ. The V end was cut by 0 bases, the J end by 8 bases, with 11 bases between. The CDR3 is 14 amino acids. CDR3 residues: CASSLERGGEKLFF. CDR3 in DNA: TGCGCCAGCAGCTTGGAGAGGGGTGGCGAAAAACTGTTTTTT.

The chain employs TRBV28 and TRBJ1-2; tentatively, D is TRBD1 (5 bases). V was shortened by 6 bases and J by 0 bases, with 26 bases between the two germline ends. There are 19 residues in the CDR3. Per germline, CDR1 MDHEN and CDR2 SYDVKM. CDR3 protein: CASSTPIDRREKANYGYTF. The CDR3 DNA reads TGTGCCAGCAGCACCCCCATCGACAGAAGAGAAAAAGCTAACTATGGCTACACCTTC.

The chain has TRBV4-2 and TRBJ2-4; D perhaps matches TRBD2 (6 bases). The V gene's germline CDR1 is LGHNA and CDR2 YNFKEQ. The CDR3 is 17 amino acids. Trimming removed 2 bases from V and 1 base from J, with 15 bases in between. The DNA for the CDR3 is TGTGCCAGCAGCCAAAGGACGGACTATGAGGCCAAAAACATTCAGTACTTC. Amino acid sequence: CASSQRTDYEAKNIQYF.

The gene calls are TRBV28 and TRBJ2-5; 9 bases are a match to TRBD1. Germline loops: CDR1 MDHEN, CDR2 SYDVKM. This CDR3 is 16 amino acids long. Trimming cost V 5 bases and J 4 bases; bases outside gene matches: 11. The CDR3 bases are TGTGCCAGCAGTGTCCCGGGGACAGGGATTCTAGAGACCCAGTACTTC. It is translated as CASSVPGTGILETQYF. The full variable domain, its missing parts supplied by reference TRBV28 and TRBJ2-5, is DVKVTQSSRYLVKRTGEKVFLECVQDMDHENMFWYRQDPGLGLRLIYFSYDVKMKEKGDIPEGYSVSREKKERFSLILESASTNQTSMYLCASSVPGTGILETQYFGPGTRLLVL.

This clonotype was recorded at least ten times. The chain has TRBV24-1 and TRBJ2-1; D is uncertain. The CDR3 spans 17 residues. Germline CDR1 KGHDR, CDR2 SFDVKD. Between the trimmed V and J ends, which lost 4 bases and 4 bases, there was a span of 19 bases. The CDR3 loop reads CATSDLGPVGRYNEQFF. Written as DNA, the CDR3 is TGTGCCACCAGTGACCTAGGACCCGTGGGCCGTTACAATGAGCAGTTCTTC.

This clonotype occurred a few times. The chain recombines TRBV4-3 with TRBJ2-7; D unclear. The length of the CDR3 is 14 residues. Between the trimmed V and J ends, which lost 0 bases and 3 bases, there was a span of 9 bases. The V gene's germline CDR1 is LGHNA and CDR2 YSLEER. This CDR3 is CASSQDRASYEQYF. The CDR3 DNA reads as TGCGCCAGCAGCCAAGATCGGGCGAGCTACGAGCAGTACTTC.